The 8 T cell receptor beta chains reported below all come from one sample, sequenced in a study of cytomegalovirus exposure and HLA in healthy donors. PCR primers comprised 60 Vbeta and 13 Jbeta primers. The method was immunoSEQ multiplex PCR; TCRdb's version includes in-frame clones alone and lacks a portion of them. Of approximately 93,000 clones in the sample, roughly 67% were seen once. The specimen was PBMCs. Receptors originate from a boy aged 5-17 years in good health and CMV-seropositive.

V gene TRBV30 combines with J gene TRBJ2-7, with 9 bases that match TRBD1. CDR1 is GTSNPN, CDR2 SVGIG, per germline (reference sequence). This CDR3 comprises 14 residues. Losses at the gene ends were 3 bases for V and 5 bases for J; bases not matched to a gene: 8. CDR3 protein: CAWRAGTGLDEQYF. In nucleotides, the CDR3 is TGTGCCTGGAGGGCCGGGACAGGGCTAGACGAGCAGTACTTC.

V usage is TRBV7-2 and J usage is TRBJ2-5; D may be TRBD1 (5 bases). Germline assignment: CDR1 SGHTA and CDR2 FQGNSA. Trimming shortened V by 4 bases and J by 3 bases, and 12 bases separated the two germline ends. The CDR3 has 14 residues. CDR3 bases: TGTGCCAGCAGCTCCCGGACACCGAAAGAGACCCAGTACTTC. Translated, it gives CASSSRTPKETQYF.

The J gene is TRBJ2-2, the V gene TRBV6-5, with 7 nucleotides matching TRBD1. This CDR3 spans 13 amino acids. Germline V gene lookup returns CDR1 MNHEY and CDR2 SVGAGI. The V segment lost 2 bases and the J segment 7 bases; nucleotides outside the gene matches: 1. The CDR3 region has the DNA TGTGCCAGCAGTTACGGGACAGTCGGGGAGCTGTTTTTT. It yields the protein CASSYGTVGELFF.

This chain connects TRBV29-1 to TRBJ1-1, with 8 bases identical to TRBD1. Germline V gives CDR1 SQVTM, CDR2 ANQGSEA. The CDR3 spans 15 residues. The V segment lost 3 bases and the J segment 0 bases; nucleotides outside the gene matches: 6. CDR3 DNA sequence: TGCAGCGTTGACCCGGGACAGGTTATGAACACTGAAGCTTTCTTT. Its protein is CSVDPGQVMNTEAFF.

This chain links TRBV2 with TRBJ2-3; a possible D gene is TRBD1 (5 bases). With 6 bases removed from V and 1 base from J, the gap between germline ends came to 17 bases. Germline V gene sequence: CDR1 SNHLY, CDR2 FYNNEI. This CDR3 spans 16 amino acids. Here the CDR3 reads CASRERGAVGTDTQYF. The DNA for the CDR3 is TGTGCCAGCAGGGAAAGGGGCGCAGTCGGCACAGATACGCAGTATTTT.

This clone has only one observation. This chain uses TRBV4-3 with TRBJ2-2; no reliable D call. Germline V CDR1 and CDR2: LGHNA, YSLEER. Trimming pared 5 bases from V and 7 bases from J, leaving 5 bases between. This CDR3 contains 11 residues. The CDR3 loop reads CASSFGGELFF. DNA for the CDR3: TGCGCCAGCAGCTTCGGCGGGGAGCTGTTTTTT.

The chain employs TRBV4-2 and TRBJ2-7; TRBD1 agrees at 10 bases. Germline V CDR1 and CDR2: LGHNA, YNFKEQ. After removal of 3 bases from V and 0 bases from J, the junction contained 5 bases not matched to a gene. The CDR3 is 16 amino acids. DNA of the CDR3: TGTGCCAGCAGCCATTCGGACAGGGGGGGCTCCTACGAGCAGTACTTC. The encoded protein is CASSHSDRGGSYEQYF.

The J gene is TRBJ1-1, the V gene TRBV10-1, with 8 bases lining up with TRBD1. Germline assignment: CDR1 WNHNN and CDR2 SYGVQD (reference sequence). Trimming took 6 bases from V and 4 from J; bases not matched to a gene: 7. This CDR3 comprises 14 residues. Here the CDR3 reads CASRMDRVGTEAFF. The CDR3 nucleotides are TGCGCCAGCAGGATGGACAGGGTGGGCACTGAAGCTTTCTTT.